Each of the 7 T cell receptor beta chains below was sequenced from the same sample in a study of vaccination effects on CD4 cells after COVID-19. After expansion with viral peptide pools in the ViraFEST assay, antigen-specific CD4+ T cells were sequenced. Upon completion of more than 9 days in culture, CD4+ T cells were isolated. Recipients of the vaccine had no prior SARS-CoV-2 infection and negative nucleocapsid antibodies. Only in-frame clones appear in the TCRdb table, and some are missing; sequencing was by immunoSEQ multiplex PCR. Here the sample spans about 20,000 clones, roughly four fifths being singletons. The antigens for these receptors are not known. The specimen comprised CD4+ T cells from PBMCs cultured with HCoV-NL63 spike peptides, sampled before COVID-19 vaccination. The receptors here all came from a human donor who received a COVID-19 vaccine.

The genes are TRBV10-3 and TRBJ2-5; 11 bases are shared with TRBD2. The CDR3 is made up of 14 amino acids. Germline-derived CDR1 and CDR2 are ENHRY and SYGVKD. V dropped 3 bases and J dropped 4; count of bases not matched to a gene: 1. The DNA for the CDR3 is TGTGCCATCAGTGAAACTAGCGGGGGAGAGACCCAGTACTTC. It yields the protein CAISETSGGETQYF.

V and J are TRBV25-1 and TRBJ2-7; 9 nucleotides agree with TRBD1. Germline lookup yields CDR1 MGHDK and CDR2 SYGVNS. The CDR3 consists of 12 residues. With V trimmed by 6 bases and J by 10 bases, 7 bases remained unmatched. The CDR3 DNA is TGTGCCAGCAGCCGAACAGGGGGCGTCCAGTACTTC. It yields the protein CASSRTGGVQYF.

The gene calls are TRBV9 and TRBJ2-1; D remains ambiguous. The germline gives CDR1 SGDLS, CDR2 YYNGEE. V lost 0 bases to trimming and J lost 8 bases, with 12 bases between them. The CDR3 is 14 amino acids. CDR3 amino acids: CASSVALGGDEQFF. CDR3 in DNA: TGTGCCAGCAGCGTAGCTTTGGGTGGGGATGAGCAGTTCTTC. Variable domain in full (rest from reference TRBV9 and TRBJ2-1): DSGVTQTPKHLITATGQRVTLRCSPRSGDLSVYWYQQSLDQGLQFLIQYYNGEERAKGNILERFSAQQFPDLHSELNLSSLELGDSALYFCASSVALGGDEQFFGPGTRLTVL.

The V and J genes are TRBV3-1 (or the pseudogene TRBV3-2) and TRBJ2-2; D is perhaps TRBD2 (6 bases). In germline, CDR1 is LGHDT, CDR2 YNNKEL (reference sequence). CDR3 length: 14 amino acids. The V end was cut by 4 bases, the J end by 6 bases, with 12 bases between. The DNA of the CDR3 is TGTGCCAGCAGCCGAACTGGAGGGGCCGGGGAGCTGTTTTTT. It yields the protein CASSRTGGAGELFF.

The V gene is TRBV6-2 or TRBV6-3, the J gene TRBJ1-2; D is uncertain. Germline V gene data show CDR1 as MNHEY and CDR2 as SVGEGT. There are 13 residues in the CDR3. Trimming stripped 0 bases from V and 7 bases from J, with 9 bases between. The CDR3 reads CASSYSIGSGYTF. Written as DNA, the CDR3 is TGTGCCAGCAGTTACTCGATCGGTTCTGGCTACACCTTC.

The V call is TRBV18, the J call TRBJ1-6; TRBD1 is a possible D gene (5 bases). The germline CDR1 and CDR2 sequences are KGHSH and LQKENI. CDR3 length equals 15 residues. V dropped 3 bases and J dropped 4 bases, with 10 bases sitting between them. The CDR3 protein is CASSPQGPYNSPLHF. The CDR3 coding sequence is TGTGCCAGCTCACCGCAGGGTCCTTATAATTCACCCCTCCACTTT. The variable domain in full, with the rest retrieved from reference TRBV18 and TRBJ1-6, is NAGVMQNPRHLVRRRGQEARLRCSPMKGHSHVYWYRQLPEEGLKFMVYLQKENIIDESGMPKERFSAEFPKEGPSILRIQQVVRGDSAAYFCASSPQGPYNSPLHFGNGTRLTVT.

Only one count was recorded for this clone. V usage is TRBV6-2 or TRBV6-3 and J usage is TRBJ2-3; TRBD1 matches at 7 bases. CDR1 MNHEY and CDR2 SVGEGT come from the germline V gene. J gave up 2 bases and V 2 bases, and 13 bases lay outside the gene matches. The CDR3 is 18 amino acids. The CDR3: CASSYLGGPRGHTDTQYF. Written as DNA, the CDR3 is TGTGCCAGCAGTTACCTTGGCGGTCCGAGGGGGCACACAGATACGCAGTATTTT.